This is a list of T cell receptor beta chains from one sample in a study of T cells in tuberculosis. Here immunoSEQ multiplex PCR was the method, and the copy in TCRdb shows in-frame clones only, minus some. This sample has 25,000 to 35,000 clones; 70% to 90% occur once, and the top ten carry over 5%. The sample here was PBMCs, taken at tuberculosis diagnosis. All receptors derive from an adult with tuberculosis. Each CDR3 is given with its conserved first and last residue. The D gene is left open where the match is weak. Expanded clones are given a class, and other clones once, few, many or no size at all.

clone size | J gene | D gene | V gene | CDR3 DNA | CDR3 protein
once | TRBJ2-2 | TRBD2 | TRBV18 | TGTGCCAGCTCACTGTGGTCTAGCGGGTCGAACACCGGGGAGCTGTTTTTT | CASSLWSSGSNTGELFF
once | TRBJ2-5 | . | TRBV7-7 | TGTGCTAGCAGCCATATAGGAGGGGACGGGGAGACCCAGTACTTC | CASSHIGGDGETQYF
. | TRBJ2-7 | TRBD1 | TRBV7-9 | TGTGCCAGCAGCTCCGGCCCACGGGACAGGGATACCTACGAGCAGTACTTC | CASSSGPRDRDTYEQYF
. | TRBJ1-1 | . | TRBV6-1 | TGTGCCAGCAGTGAAGGGGGCTTGAACACTGAAGCTTTCTTT | CASSEGGLNTEAFF
. | TRBJ2-7 | TRBD2 | TRBV7-2 | TGTGCCAGCAGCTTAGTATCCGGAGCGGGGAGCCAGGGCGAGCAGTACTTC | CASSLVSGAGSQGEQYF
. | TRBJ2-1 | TRBD1 | TRBV7-2 | TGTGCCAGCAGCTTCAACAGGGGGCCCCCATACAATGAGCAGTTCTTC | CASSFNRGPPYNEQFF
. | TRBJ2-7 | TRBD2 | TRBV11-2 | TGTGCCAGCAGCTTCATTTCAGCGGGAGCCTCTTTGGGCGAGCAGTACTTC | CASSFISAGASLGEQYF
. | TRBJ1-1 | . | TRBV10-3 | TGTGCCATCAGTGAGTCCGGGGAGGGCGACACTGAAGCTTTCTTT | CAISESGEGDTEAFF
. | TRBJ2-7 | TRBD1 | TRBV6-1 | TGTGCCAGCAGTGACGGACAGGGTTTAAAGCAGTACTTC | CASSDGQGLKQYF
. | TRBJ2-5 | TRBD1 | TRBV19 | TGTGCCAGTAGTCTGGGACAGGGGGACGGGACCCAGTACTTC | CASSLGQGDGTQYF
. | TRBJ1-1 | . | TRBV4-1 | TGCGCCAGCAGCCAAGAAGACAGCCGTGCGTACACTGAAGCTTTCTTT | CASSQEDSRAYTEAFF
once | TRBJ2-7 | . | TRBV28 | TGTGCCACCTGGCGCGGGACGTCGTACGGCGAGCAGTACTTC | CATWRGTSYGEQYF
. | TRBJ2-3 | TRBD2 | TRBV9 | TGTGCCAGCAGCGTAGTTTCTAGCGGGGACCTCAGAGATACGCAGTATTTT | CASSVVSSGDLRDTQYF
once | TRBJ1-4 | TRBD1 | TRBV7-9 | TGTGCCAGCAGATTAGGACAGGGTGGCGAAAAACTGTTTTTT | CASRLGQGGEKLFF
. | TRBJ2-7 | . | TRBV29-1 | TGCAGCGTTGCCTCAAGACAGGTTCCCTCCTACGAGCAGTACTTC | CSVASRQVPSYEQYF
. | TRBJ1-4 | . | TRBV19 | TGTGCCAGTACCGACCTGGGGGGAACTAATGAAAAACTGTTTTTT | CASTDLGGTNEKLFF
. | TRBJ1-4 | . | TRBV6-5 | TGTGCCAGCAGGAACACAGGAACTAATGAAAAACTGTTTTTT | CASRNTGTNEKLFF
few | TRBJ2-5 | TRBD2 | TRBV4-2 | TGTGCCAGCAGCCCGGGACTAGCGGGGGGCAGTCAAGAGACCCAGTACTTC | CASSPGLAGGSQETQYF
. | TRBJ2-5 | . | TRBV5-4 | TGTGCCAGCAGCTTTGGACAGAACCAAGAGACCCAGTACTTC | CASSFGQNQETQYF
. | TRBJ2-7 | . | TRBV6-6 | TGTGCCAGCAGACCCGGAAGGGGGAACTACGAGCAGTACTTC | CASRPGRGNYEQYF
. | TRBJ1-5 | TRBD1 | TRBV27 | TGTGCCACCCGGGACAGGGGAATTAGCAATCAGCCCCAGCATTTT | CATRDRGISNQPQHF
. | TRBJ2-7 | . | TRBV7-9 | TGTGCCAGCAGCTTTGTTCTTTCGACAGACCCTTTGTACGAGCAGTACTTC | CASSFVLSTDPLYEQYF
. | TRBJ2-7 | TRBD1 | TRBV30 | TGTGCCTGGAAGGGACAGGGGACCGAATACGAGCAGTACTTC | CAWKGQGTEYEQYF
. | TRBJ1-2 | TRBD1 | TRBV6-7 | TGTGCCAGCAGTTACTCAGACAGGGTGTGGTGTGGCTACACCTTC | CASSYSDRVWCGYTF
. | TRBJ2-1 | TRBD2 | TRBV4-2 | TGTGCCAGCAGCCGCTTGACTAGCGGGGAGTACAATGAGCAGTTCTTC | CASSRLTSGEYNEQFF
. | TRBJ2-1 | TRBD2 | TRBV6-1 | TGTGCCAGCAGTGCCAGGACTAGCGGGATGTACAATGAGCAGTTCTTC | CASSARTSGMYNEQFF
. | TRBJ2-3 | . | TRBV28 | TGTGCCAGCAGTTCCCGCCGCGCTAGCACAGATACGCAGTATTTT | CASSSRRASTDTQYF
few | TRBJ2-1 | . | TRBV4-1 | TGCGCCAGCAGCCAAGTGGAGTCCCTATACAATGAGCAGTTCTTC | CASSQVESLYNEQFF
few | TRBJ2-1 | TRBD2 | TRBV5-1 | TGCGCCAGCAGCTTGGGCGAGACTAGCGGGAGGAATGAGCAGTTCTTC | CASSLGETSGRNEQFF
. | TRBJ2-2 | TRBD2 | TRBV19 | TGTGCCAGTACCCTTGGGGCGGGAGGGCCGAACACCGGGGAGCTGTTTTTT | CASTLGAGGPNTGELFF
. | TRBJ2-1 | . | TRBV7-2 | TGTGCCAGCAGCCCGGCAGGGACTTACACCGCTGAGCAGTTCTTC | CASSPAGTYTAEQFF
. | TRBJ2-1 | . | TRBV5-5 | TGTGCCAGCAGCTTGGGAACCCCCGGGGGTTACAATGAGCAGTTCTTC | CASSLGTPGGYNEQFF
. | TRBJ2-1 | TRBD2 | TRBV4-3 | TGCGCCAGCAGCCCCTGGACTAGCCGTGAGCAGTTCTTC | CASSPWTSREQFF
. | TRBJ2-3 | TRBD2 | TRBV4-3 | TGCGCCAGCAGCCAAGATGGGGCTAGCGGGCACACAGATACGCAGTATTTT | CASSQDGASGHTDTQYF
once | TRBJ2-3 | . | TRBV5-1 | TGCGCCAGCAGCTGGACCCCCCTAGGTAGACGGAGGGGTGCAACAGATACGCAGTATTTT | CASSWTPLGRRRGATDTQYF
. | TRBJ1-1 | . | TRBV28 | TGTGCCAGCAGTCCCCGTGGAGTGAACACTGAAGCTTTCTTT | CASSPRGVNTEAFF
. | TRBJ1-3 | TRBD1 | TRBV4-1 | TGCGCCAGCAGCCAAGATAGCCCGACAGGGGGCAAAGCTGGAAACACCATATATTTT | CASSQDSPTGGKAGNTIYF
. | TRBJ1-5 | . | TRBV5-6 | TGTGCCAGCAGCGCGTACAGGGCTGGTCAGCCCCAGCATTTT | CASSAYRAGQPQHF
. | TRBJ1-2 | . | TRBV30 | TGTGCCTGGAGTGTAAGCCCCAATACTAACTATGGCTACACCTTC | CAWSVSPNTNYGYTF
. | TRBJ1-5 | TRBD1 | TRBV19 | TGTGCCAGTAGTGACAGGGGAATAGGCAATCAGCCCCAGCATTTT | CASSDRGIGNQPQHF
. | TRBJ2-3 | TRBD2 | TRBV27 | TGTGCCAGCTGTCGGCGGGAGGGAGATACGCAGTATTTT | CASCRREGDTQYF
. | TRBJ1-2 | . | TRBV20-1 | TGCAGTGCTAGAGAGCAGAATGGCTACACCTTC | CSAREQNGYTF
. | TRBJ2-5 | TRBD1 | TRBV5-4 | TGTGCCAGCAGCTTGGGAGGGGGCCTCCAAGAGACCCAGTACTTC | CASSLGGGLQETQYF
once | TRBJ2-1 | . | TRBV11-2 | TGTGCCAGCAGCTTAGGCGTAGTCAATGAGCAGTTCTTC | CASSLGVVNEQFF
. | TRBJ1-1 | TRBD1 | TRBV13 | TGTGCCAGCAGCTCGCAGGGGGCGTTGAACACTGAAGCTTTCTTT | CASSSQGALNTEAFF
once | TRBJ2-3 | . | TRBV5-1 | TGCGCCAGCAGCTTGGAGGGGAAGGATACAGATACGCAGTATTTT | CASSLEGKDTDTQYF
few | TRBJ1-6 | . | TRBV14 | TGTGCCAGCAGCCTGACAGATAGCTCACCCCTCCACTTT | CASSLTDSSPLHF
. | TRBJ2-7 | . | TRBV5-1 | TGCGCCAGCAGAAGCGGGCCAGGGCCCGGAGACGAGCAGTACTTC | CASRSGPGPGDEQYF
. | TRBJ2-7 | TRBD2 | TRBV5-5 | TGTGCCAGCAGCTTGGATGGACTAGCGGGAGAGAGATCCTACGAGCAGTACTTC | CASSLDGLAGERSYEQYF
. | TRBJ1-5 | TRBD1 | TRBV4-1 | TGCGCCAGTCGACAGGGAGAGAGCAATCAGCCCCAGCATTTT | CASRQGESNQPQHF
medium-sized | TRBJ1-2 | . | TRBV19 | TGTGCCAGTAGTAGATTAGGGGTTCCCTATGGCTACACCTTC | CASSRLGVPYGYTF
. | TRBJ1-1 | . | TRBV4-3 | TGCGCCAGCAGCCAAGGAGTGAACACTGAAGCTTTCTTT | CASSQGVNTEAFF
. | TRBJ1-2 | TRBD1 | TRBV10-3 | TGTGCCGCCCAACAGGGGGTTTATGGCTACACCTTC | CAAQQGVYGYTF
. | TRBJ2-3 | TRBD2 | TRBV7-9 | TGTGCCAGCAGCTCCACCGTGGGGGCAGCGGGAGGGCGAAAAGATACGCAGTATTTT | CASSSTVGAAGGRKDTQYF
. | TRBJ2-4 | . | TRBV29-1 | TGCAGCGCCCGACAAGGCGAAAACATTCAGTACTTC | CSARQGENIQYF
. | TRBJ2-7 | TRBD1 | TRBV11-2 | TGTGCCAGCAGCTCAATCTTAGGGACAGGGGACTACGAGCAGTACTTC | CASSSILGTGDYEQYF
. | TRBJ2-1 | TRBD2 | TRBV19 | TGTGCCAGCGGGACTAGCGGGAGCTATGAGCAGTTCTTC | CASGTSGSYEQFF
. | TRBJ2-7 | TRBD2 | TRBV7-2 | TGTGCCAGCAGCTTAGCAGGGGAGGGCGAGCAGTACTTC | CASSLAGEGEQYF
. | TRBJ1-2 | . | TRBV4-3 | TGCGCCAGCAGCCAAGTTTCCGGGAGTGGCTACACCTTC | CASSQVSGSGYTF
once | TRBJ1-1 | . | TRBV6-5 | TGTGCCAGCAGAGAGACAGGCCTGAACACTGAAGCTTTCTTT | CASRETGLNTEAFF